This is a list of T cell receptor beta chains from one sample in a study of graft-versus-host responses after intestinal transplantation. Sequenced by immunoSEQ multiplex PCR; TCRdb stores in-frame clones only, minus some. The sample lists around 71,000 clones, approximately 94% occurring once. Their target antigens are unknown. The sequencing used unstimulated CD8+ T cells sorted from spleen or lymph node cells, collected before intestinal transplant. These receptors came from a human donor who received an intestinal transplant. Both conserved end residues are part of each CDR3.

v_call: TRBV19
j_call: TRBJ1-2
cdr3_aa: CASSIGHTDGYTF

v_call: TRBV7-9
j_call: TRBJ2-3
cdr3_aa: CASSGSRTDTQYF

v_call: TRBV7-6
j_call: TRBJ2-7
cdr3_aa: CASSRRARYEQYF

v_call: TRBV11-2
j_call: TRBJ2-5
cdr3_aa: CASSPTGQGETQYF

v_call: TRBV30
j_call: TRBJ2-7
cdr3_aa: CAWTGGAVDEQYF

v_call: TRBV5-1
j_call: TRBJ2-7
cdr3_aa: CASSLLESGTGSSYEQYF

v_call: TRBV2
j_call: TRBJ1-2
cdr3_aa: CASSDSGRGSIYGYTF

v_call: TRBV5-1
j_call: TRBJ2-7
cdr3_aa: CASSVLTSGLYEQYF

v_call: TRBV19
j_call: TRBJ2-7
cdr3_aa: CASSIGGAYEQYF

v_call: TRBV27
j_call: TRBJ2-1
cdr3_aa: CASSLTGGRVPYNEQFF

v_call: TRBV6-1
j_call: TRBJ2-2
cdr3_aa: CASSFLAGGTGELFF

v_call: TRBV9
j_call: TRBJ1-1
cdr3_aa: CASSDRVGTEAFF

v_call: TRBV9
j_call: TRBJ2-7
cdr3_aa: CASSVPGGDGSYEQYF

v_call: TRBV5-6
j_call: TRBJ2-3
cdr3_aa: CASSSLTGEVADTQYF

v_call: TRBV5-6
j_call: TRBJ2-7
cdr3_aa: CASSPGLAGLYEQYF

v_call: TRBV27
j_call: TRBJ2-7
cdr3_aa: CASSFGQGSHEQYF

v_call: TRBV27
j_call: TRBJ2-4
cdr3_aa: CASSSTDNPAKNIQYF

v_call: TRBV6-6
j_call: TRBJ2-7
cdr3_aa: CASSPPGSSYEQYF

v_call: TRBV5-1
j_call: TRBJ1-5
cdr3_aa: CASSLEGGMQPQHF

v_call: TRBV5-1
j_call: TRBJ1-5
cdr3_aa: CASRRRLNQPQHF

v_call: TRBV27
j_call: TRBJ2-1
cdr3_aa: CASRGGGYPYNEQFF

v_call: TRBV11-2
j_call: TRBJ2-7
cdr3_aa: CASSLISSSYEQYF

v_call: TRBV6-5
j_call: TRBJ1-1
cdr3_aa: CASTNSPRAAEAFF

v_call: TRBV5-6
j_call: TRBJ1-1
cdr3_aa: CASSLAGTFPEAFF

v_call: TRBV5-1
j_call: TRBJ1-2
cdr3_aa: CASSLTAVEDYGYTF

v_call: TRBV29-1
j_call: TRBJ2-1
cdr3_aa: CSVSGTSGVSTISYNEQFF

v_call: TRBV5-6
j_call: TRBJ1-1
cdr3_aa: CASSGLGDTEAFF